Presented here are 9 T cell receptor beta chains from one specimen sequenced in a study of PD-1 blockade in classical Hodgkin lymphoma (dated by TCRdb to about 2020). The method behind the library was the immunoSEQ multiplex PCR assay. In its TCRdb copy, this immuneACCESS table keeps in-frame sequences only and misses some clones. Where compared with another copy, unresolved V genes explain less than half of these, and the others have no known cause. The sample table lists about 58,000 clones, roughly 91% of them with a count of one. The top ten clonotypes cover 5.4% of the sample. What the time point label conveys for this sample: cycle 2 day 1 (C2D1) of nivolumab. All trial patients had relapsed after autologous stem cell transplantation, with cohorts A, B and C differing in prior brentuximab vedotin exposure. Specimen: peripheral blood mononuclear cells (PBMCs), collected before the second cycle of nivolumab. Source of these receptors: a human donor with classical Hodgkin lymphoma.

This chain uses TRBV7-5 with TRBJ2-5; TRBD2 is the table's D call and was not checked against the DNA. TRBV7-5 is a listed pseudogene. This CDR3 is 14 amino acids long. CDR3 region: CVRSLARSLETQYF. CDR3 in DNA: TGTGTCAGAAGCTTAGCGCGTTCCCTAGAGACCCAGTACTTC.

This chain connects TRBV4-2 to TRBJ2-2; 11 positions agree with TRBD2. From germline, CDR1 is LGHNA and CDR2 YNFKEQ. Trimming cost V 6 bases and J 8 bases; bases outside gene matches: 8. The CDR3 consists of 15 residues. CDR3 DNA sequence: TGTGCCAGCAGGAGTCCGAGACTAGCGGGGGGGGAGCTGTTTTTT. Its protein product is CASRSPRLAGGELFF.

The rearrangement joins TRBV6-1 to TRBJ2-3, with 7 bases that match TRBD1. Trimming at V came to 7 bases and at J to 3 bases, leaving 4 bases not matched to a gene. The CDR3 is made up of 13 amino acids. Germline V gene lookup returns CDR1 MNHNS and CDR2 SASEGT. In DNA, the CDR3 is TGTGCCAGCACGGTCAGGGGGACAGATACGCAGTATTTT. This gives the protein CASTVRGTDTQYF.

DNA of the CDR3: TGTGCCAGCAGTGAGGGGGCGCGAGGCTATGGCTACACCTTC. Protein sequence: CASSEGARGYGYTF. The chain links TRBV5-5 to TRBJ1-2, with 7 bases aligning to TRBD1. Germline V gene sequence: CDR1 SGHKS, CDR2 YYEKEE (reference sequence). This CDR3 is 14 amino acids long. V shed 5 bases and J 4 bases; nucleotides not matched to a gene: 8.

This rearrangement joins TRBV23-1 to TRBJ2-3, with D tentatively TRBD2 (5 bases). TRBV23-1 is an ORF for which the function is uncertain. V dropped 6 bases and J dropped 3 bases, with 7 bases sitting between them. CDR3 length equals 12 residues. The CDR3 sequence is CASSGETDTQYF. CDR3 bases: TGCGCCAGCAGCGGGGAAACAGATACGCAGTATTTT.

The chain links TRBV5-1 to TRBJ2-5; TRBD2 agrees at 8 bases. Germline lookup yields CDR1 SGHRS and CDR2 YFSETQ. This CDR3 comprises 14 residues. V lost 7 bases and J lost 2; bases outside the gene matches: 7. CDR3 bases: TGCGCCAGCCCCTGGGCTAGCGGGCAAGAGACCCAGTACTTC. This gives the protein CASPWASGQETQYF. The full variable domain, with the rest looked up from reference TRBV5-1 and TRBJ2-5, is KAGVTQTPRYLIKTRGQQVTLSCSPISGHRSVSWYQQTPGQGLQFLFEYFSETQRNKGNFPGRFSGRQFSNSRSEMNVSTLELGDSALYLCASPWASGQETQYFGPGTRLLVL.

V gene TRBV5-1 combines with J gene TRBJ1-1; the D gene is possibly TRBD1 (6 bases). The germline V gene has CDR1 SGHRS and CDR2 YFSETQ. Trimming took 5 bases from V and 0 from J, leaving 11 bases between them. The length of the CDR3 is 14 residues. The CDR3: CASRPGTMNTEAFF. CDR3 in DNA: TGCGCCAGCAGACCAGGGACAATGAACACTGAAGCTTTCTTT.

This sequence joins TRBV7-2 and TRBJ2-7, with D perhaps matching TRBD1 (5 bases). Germline assignment: CDR1 SGHTA and CDR2 FQGNSA. Deletions cut 1 base from V and 2 bases from J, with 6 bases between. This CDR3 comprises 13 residues. The CDR3 spells CASSLEGPYEQYF. The CDR3 DNA is TGTGCCAGCAGCTTAGAGGGGCCCTACGAGCAGTACTTC.

V gene TRBV7-9 combines with J gene TRBJ1-1; D unresolved. Germline loops: CDR1 SEHNR, CDR2 FQNEAQ (reference sequence). The CDR3 spans 13 residues. V shed 3 bases and J shed 11 bases, with 16 bases lying between them. The CDR3 DNA reads as TGTGCCAGCAGCTTGTACGGGGAGGGTGAGGCTTTCTTT. The encoded protein is CASSLYGEGEAFF.